This T cell receptor (beta chain) comes out of a study of blood T cell repertoires in COVID-19. Overall study: There were acute and convalescent COVID-19 samples, and they came from the United States, Italy and Spain. From T cells, B-cell-depleted T cells, or PBMCs came the material, which was cDNA or gDNA.

As originally analysed: It was from reference gene primer amplification that nucleated cell counts were estimated. Using immunoSEQ multiplex PCR, the repertoire was profiled, and TCRdb retains in-frame clones only, with some absent. That table gives V, J and clone size, and the DNA gave D and trimming. This table holds over 85,000 clones, around 89% found once. Per germline, CDR1 SGHTA and CDR2 FQGNSA. This CDR3 has 14 amino acids. Trimming removed 5 bases from V and 0 bases from J, with 11 bases in between. This clonotype was obtained from a woman aged 45-65 years with acute or convalescent COVID-19. The chain links TRBV7-2 to TRBJ2-7; D remains ambiguous. The sample consisted of peripheral blood. CDR3 in amino acids: CASSPRFSSYEQYF. In DNA, the CDR3 is TGTGCCAGCAGCCCCCGGTTTAGCTCCTACGAGCAGTACTTC.